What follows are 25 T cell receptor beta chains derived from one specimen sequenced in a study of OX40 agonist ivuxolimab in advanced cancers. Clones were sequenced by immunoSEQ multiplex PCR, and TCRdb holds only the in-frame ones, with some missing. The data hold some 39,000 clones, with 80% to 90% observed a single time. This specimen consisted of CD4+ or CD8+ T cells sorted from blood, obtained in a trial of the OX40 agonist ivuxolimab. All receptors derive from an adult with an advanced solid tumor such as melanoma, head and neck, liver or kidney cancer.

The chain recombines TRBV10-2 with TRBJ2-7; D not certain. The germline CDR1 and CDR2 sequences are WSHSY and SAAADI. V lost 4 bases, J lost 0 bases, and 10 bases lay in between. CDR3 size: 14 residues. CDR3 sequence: CASSVQDLSYEQYF. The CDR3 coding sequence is TGCGCCAGCAGTGTCCAGGACCTCTCCTACGAGCAGTACTTC.

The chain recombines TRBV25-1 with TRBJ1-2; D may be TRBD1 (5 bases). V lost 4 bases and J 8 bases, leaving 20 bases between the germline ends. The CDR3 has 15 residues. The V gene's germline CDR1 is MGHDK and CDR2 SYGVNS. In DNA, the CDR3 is TGTGCCAGCAGTGGCGGACAAGAACTATCGGGAGGCTACACCTTC. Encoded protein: CASSGGQELSGGYTF.

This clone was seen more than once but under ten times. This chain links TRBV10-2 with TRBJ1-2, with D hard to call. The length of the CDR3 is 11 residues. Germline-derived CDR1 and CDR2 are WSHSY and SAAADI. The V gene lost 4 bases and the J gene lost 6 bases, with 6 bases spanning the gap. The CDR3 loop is CASSGRDGYTF. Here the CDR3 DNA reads TGCGCCAGCAGTGGACGGGATGGCTACACCTTC.

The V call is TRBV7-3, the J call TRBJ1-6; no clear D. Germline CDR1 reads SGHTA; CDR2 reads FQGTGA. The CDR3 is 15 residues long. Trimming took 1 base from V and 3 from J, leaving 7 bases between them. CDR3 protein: CASSLIPDYNSPLHF. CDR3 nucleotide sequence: TGTGCCAGCAGCTTAATCCCAGACTATAATTCACCCCTCCACTTT.

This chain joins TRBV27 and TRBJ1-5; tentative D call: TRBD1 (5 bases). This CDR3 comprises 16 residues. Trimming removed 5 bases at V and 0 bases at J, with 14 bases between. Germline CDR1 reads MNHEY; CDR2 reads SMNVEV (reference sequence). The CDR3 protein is CASSGPGGSSNQPQHF. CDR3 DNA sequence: TGTGCCAGCAGTGGGCCGGGGGGGAGTAGCAATCAGCCCCAGCATTTT.

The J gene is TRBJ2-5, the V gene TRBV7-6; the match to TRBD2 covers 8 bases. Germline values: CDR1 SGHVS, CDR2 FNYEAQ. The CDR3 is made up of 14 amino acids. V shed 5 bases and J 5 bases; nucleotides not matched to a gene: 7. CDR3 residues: CASSVGTRKETQYF. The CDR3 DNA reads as TGTGCCAGCAGCGTAGGGACTAGGAAGGAGACCCAGTACTTC.

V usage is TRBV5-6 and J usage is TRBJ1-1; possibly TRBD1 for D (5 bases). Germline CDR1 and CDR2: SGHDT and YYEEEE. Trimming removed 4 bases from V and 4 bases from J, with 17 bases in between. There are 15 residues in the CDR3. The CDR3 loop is CASSILTGEGTEAFF. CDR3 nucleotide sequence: TGTGCCAGCAGCATTTTAACGGGGGAAGGCACTGAAGCTTTCTTT.

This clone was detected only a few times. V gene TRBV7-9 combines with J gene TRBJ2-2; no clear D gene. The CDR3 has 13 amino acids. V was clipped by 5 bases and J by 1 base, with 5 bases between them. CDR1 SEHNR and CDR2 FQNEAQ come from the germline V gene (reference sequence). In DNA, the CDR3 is TGTGCCAGCAGCCACAAGAACACCGGGGAGCTGTTTTTT. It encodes CASSHKNTGELFF.

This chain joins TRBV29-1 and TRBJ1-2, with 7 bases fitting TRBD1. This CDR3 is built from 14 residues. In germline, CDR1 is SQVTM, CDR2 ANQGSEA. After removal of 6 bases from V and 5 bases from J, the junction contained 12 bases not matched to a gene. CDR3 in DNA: TGCAGCGTCATAGTACCCGGGACAGAATATGGCTACACCTTC. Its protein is CSVIVPGTEYGYTF.

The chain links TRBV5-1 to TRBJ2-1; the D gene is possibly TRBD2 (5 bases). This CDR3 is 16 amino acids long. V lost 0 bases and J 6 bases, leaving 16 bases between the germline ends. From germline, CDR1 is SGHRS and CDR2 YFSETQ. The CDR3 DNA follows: TGCGCCAGCAGCTTGGCGTCGGCTAGCTTATCCAATGAGCAGTTCTTC. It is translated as CASSLASASLSNEQFF. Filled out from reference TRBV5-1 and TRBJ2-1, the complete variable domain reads KAGVTQTPRYLIKTRGQQVTLSCSPISGHRSVSWYQQTPGQGLQFLFEYFSETQRNKGNFPGRFSGRQFSNSRSEMNVSTLELGDSALYLCASSLASASLSNEQFFGPGTRLTVL.

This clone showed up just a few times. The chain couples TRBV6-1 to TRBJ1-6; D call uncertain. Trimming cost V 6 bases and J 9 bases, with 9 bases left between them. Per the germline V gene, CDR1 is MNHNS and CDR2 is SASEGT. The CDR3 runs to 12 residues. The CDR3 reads CASRLTGSPLHF. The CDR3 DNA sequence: TGTGCCAGCAGGCTAACTGGTTCACCCCTCCACTTT.

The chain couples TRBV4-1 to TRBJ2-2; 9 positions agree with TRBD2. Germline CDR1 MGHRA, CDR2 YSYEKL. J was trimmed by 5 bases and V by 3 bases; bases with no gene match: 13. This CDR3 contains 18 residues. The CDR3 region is CASSQGGLAGLGTGELFF. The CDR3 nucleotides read TGCGCCAGCAGCCAGGGGGGTCTAGCGGGGCTTGGGACCGGGGAGCTGTTTTTT.

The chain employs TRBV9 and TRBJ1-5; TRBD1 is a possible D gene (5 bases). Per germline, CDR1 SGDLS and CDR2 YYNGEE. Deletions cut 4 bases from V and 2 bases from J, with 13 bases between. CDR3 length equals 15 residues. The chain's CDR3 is CASSPHGTGNQPQHF. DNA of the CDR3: TGTGCCAGCAGCCCCCACGGGACGGGCAATCAGCCCCAGCATTTT.

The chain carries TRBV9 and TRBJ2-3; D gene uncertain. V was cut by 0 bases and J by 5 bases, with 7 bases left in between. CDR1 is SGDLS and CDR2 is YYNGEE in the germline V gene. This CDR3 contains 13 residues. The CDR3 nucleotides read TGTGCCAGCAGCGTAGCTGGGAAAGATACGCAGTATTTT. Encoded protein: CASSVAGKDTQYF. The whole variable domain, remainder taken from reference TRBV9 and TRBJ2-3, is DSGVTQTPKHLITATGQRVTLRCSPRSGDLSVYWYQQSLDQGLQFLIQYYNGEERAKGNILERFSAQQFPDLHSELNLSSLELGDSALYFCASSVAGKDTQYFGPGTRLTVL.

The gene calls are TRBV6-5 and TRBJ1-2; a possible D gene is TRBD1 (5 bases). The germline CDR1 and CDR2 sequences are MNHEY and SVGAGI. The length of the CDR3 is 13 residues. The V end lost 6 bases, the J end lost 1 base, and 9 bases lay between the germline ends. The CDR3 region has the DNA TGTGCCAGCAGGACCGGACATAACTATGGCTACACCTTC. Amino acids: CASRTGHNYGYTF.

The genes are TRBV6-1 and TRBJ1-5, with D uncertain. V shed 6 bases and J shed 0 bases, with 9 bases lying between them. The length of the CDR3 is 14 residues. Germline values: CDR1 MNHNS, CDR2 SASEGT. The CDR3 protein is CASSTDVSNQPQHF. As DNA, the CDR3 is TGTGCCAGCAGCACGGACGTTAGCAATCAGCCCCAGCATTTT.

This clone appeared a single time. CDR3 sequence (DNA): TGTGCCAGCAGTGGGTCCCTATCAGGAAGAAATGAGCAGTTCTTC. As protein: CASSGSLSGRNEQFF. This rearrangement joins TRBV2 to TRBJ2-1; D remains unclear. V shed 4 bases and J shed 7 bases, with 17 bases lying between them. Germline V CDR1 and CDR2: SNHLY, FYNNEI. This CDR3 has 15 amino acids.

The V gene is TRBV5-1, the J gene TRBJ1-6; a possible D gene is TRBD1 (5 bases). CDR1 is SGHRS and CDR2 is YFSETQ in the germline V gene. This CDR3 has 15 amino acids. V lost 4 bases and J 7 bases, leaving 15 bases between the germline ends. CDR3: CASSNGDRTNSPLHF. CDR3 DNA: TGCGCCAGCAGCAACGGGGACCGAACGAATTCACCCCTCCACTTT.

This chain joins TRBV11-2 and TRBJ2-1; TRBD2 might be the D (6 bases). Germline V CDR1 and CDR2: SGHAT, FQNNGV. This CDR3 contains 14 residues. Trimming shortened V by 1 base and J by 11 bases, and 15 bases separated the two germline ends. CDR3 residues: CASSLVRSRGKQFF. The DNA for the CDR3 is TGTGCCAGCAGCTTAGTGAGGTCGCGGGGAAAGCAGTTCTTC.

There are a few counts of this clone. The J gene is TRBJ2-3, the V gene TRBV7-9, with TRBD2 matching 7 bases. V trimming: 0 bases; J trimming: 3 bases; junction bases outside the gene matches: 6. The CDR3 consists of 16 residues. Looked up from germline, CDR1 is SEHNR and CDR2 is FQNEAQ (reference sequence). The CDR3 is CASSLALGGSTDTQYF. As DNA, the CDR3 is TGTGCCAGCAGCTTAGCGTTGGGCGGGAGTACAGATACGCAGTATTTT.

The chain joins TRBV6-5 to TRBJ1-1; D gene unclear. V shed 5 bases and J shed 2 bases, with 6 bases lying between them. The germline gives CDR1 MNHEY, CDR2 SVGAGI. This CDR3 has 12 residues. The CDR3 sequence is CASSLPNTEAFF. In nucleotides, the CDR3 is TGTGCCAGCAGTCTCCCAAACACTGAAGCTTTCTTT.

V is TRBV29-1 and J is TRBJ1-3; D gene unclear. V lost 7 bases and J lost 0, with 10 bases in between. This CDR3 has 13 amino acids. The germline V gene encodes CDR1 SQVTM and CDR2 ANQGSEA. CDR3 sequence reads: CSARKSSGNTIYF. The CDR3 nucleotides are TGCAGCGCCCGAAAGAGCTCTGGAAACACCATATATTTT.

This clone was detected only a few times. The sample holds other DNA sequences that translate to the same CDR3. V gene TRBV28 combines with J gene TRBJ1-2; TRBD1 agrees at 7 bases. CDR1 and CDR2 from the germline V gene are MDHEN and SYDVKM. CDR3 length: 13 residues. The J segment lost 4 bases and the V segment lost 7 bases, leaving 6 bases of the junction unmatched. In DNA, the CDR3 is TGTGCCAGCACTAGGGACAGCTCCTATGGCTACACCTTC. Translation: CASTRDSSYGYTF.

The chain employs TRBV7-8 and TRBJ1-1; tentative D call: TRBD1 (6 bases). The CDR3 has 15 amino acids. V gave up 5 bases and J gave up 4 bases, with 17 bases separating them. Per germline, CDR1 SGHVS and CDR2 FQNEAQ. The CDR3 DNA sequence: TGTGCCAGCAGCCCCCCGGGGGCGCGAAGCACTGAAGCTTTCTTT. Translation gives CASSPPGARSTEAFF. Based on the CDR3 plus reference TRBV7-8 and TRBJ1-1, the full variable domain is GAGVSQSPRYKVAKRGQDVALRCDPISGHVSLFWYQQALGQGPEFLTYFQNEAQLDKSGLPSDRFFAERPEGSVSTLKIQRTQQEDSAVYLCASSPPGARSTEAFFGQGTRLTVV.

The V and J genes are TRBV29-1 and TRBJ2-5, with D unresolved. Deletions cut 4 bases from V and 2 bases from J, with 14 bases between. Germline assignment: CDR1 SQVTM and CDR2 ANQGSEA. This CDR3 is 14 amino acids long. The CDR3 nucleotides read TGCAGCGTTGCTGGCGCGGCATTTCAAGAGACCCAGTACTTC. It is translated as CSVAGAAFQETQYF.